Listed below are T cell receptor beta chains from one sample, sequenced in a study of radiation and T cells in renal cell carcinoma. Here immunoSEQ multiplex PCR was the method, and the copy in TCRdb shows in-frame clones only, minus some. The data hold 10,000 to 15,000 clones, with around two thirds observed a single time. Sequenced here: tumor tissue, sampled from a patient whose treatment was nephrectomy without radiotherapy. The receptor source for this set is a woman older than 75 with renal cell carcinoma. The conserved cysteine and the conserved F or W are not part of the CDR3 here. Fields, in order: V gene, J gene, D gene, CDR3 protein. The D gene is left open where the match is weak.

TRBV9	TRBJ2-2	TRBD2	ASSVAISGGHTGELF
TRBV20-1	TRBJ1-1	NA	SAPRPEAF
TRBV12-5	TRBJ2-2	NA	ASARAGTGELF
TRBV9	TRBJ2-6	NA	ASSRTGTGANVLT
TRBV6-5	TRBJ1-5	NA	ASSRSTNSNQPQH
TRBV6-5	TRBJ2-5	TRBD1	ASSLQGAEETQY
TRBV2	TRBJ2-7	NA	ASSANYEQY
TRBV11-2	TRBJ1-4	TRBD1	ASSLDNWDRGEKLF
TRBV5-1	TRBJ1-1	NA	ASSRDGENTEAF
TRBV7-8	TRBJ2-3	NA	ASSLLGTDTQY
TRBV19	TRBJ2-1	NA	ASSRGFGVYNEQF
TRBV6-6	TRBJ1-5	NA	ASSLDWQPQH
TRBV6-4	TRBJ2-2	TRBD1	ASRPDRSTGELF
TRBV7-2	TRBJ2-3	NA	ASSRDFTDTQY
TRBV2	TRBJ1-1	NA	ASSEGFEAF
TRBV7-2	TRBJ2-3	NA	ASSSPASTSTDTQY
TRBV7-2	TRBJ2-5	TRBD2	ASSLEGLAGGLRETQY
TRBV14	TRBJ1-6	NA	ASSSYNSPLH
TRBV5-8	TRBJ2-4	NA	ASDYLRNIQY
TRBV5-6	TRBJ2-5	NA	ASSLRLETQY
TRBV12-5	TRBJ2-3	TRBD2	ASGWGLASGDTQY
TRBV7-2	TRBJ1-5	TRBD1	ASSLTGGGWGNQPQH
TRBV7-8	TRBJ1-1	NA	ASSTKDSRNTEAF
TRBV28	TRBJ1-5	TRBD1	ASLRTGVNQPQH
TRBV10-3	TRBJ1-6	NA	AIGRGTLDSPLH
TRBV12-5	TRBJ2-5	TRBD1	ASGDGTALQETQY
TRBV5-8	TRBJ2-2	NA	ASSLGQVIVTGELF
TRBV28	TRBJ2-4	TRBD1	ASSFGTGFMGKNIQY
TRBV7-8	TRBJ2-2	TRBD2	ASLAGLAGGRNTGELF
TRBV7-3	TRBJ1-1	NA	ASSPAGRREAF
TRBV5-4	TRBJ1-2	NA	ATDSGTAYGYT
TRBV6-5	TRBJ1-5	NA	ASSYSSRQPQH
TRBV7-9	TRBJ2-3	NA	ASSLSAGNTDTQY
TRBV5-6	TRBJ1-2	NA	ASSLDAIPRLGDGYT
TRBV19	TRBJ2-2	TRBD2	ASTPWGGNTGELF
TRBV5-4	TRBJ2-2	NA	ASSLDGRSNTGELF
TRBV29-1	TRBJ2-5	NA	SVEQLETQY
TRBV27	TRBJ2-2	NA	ASSEEGSNTGELF
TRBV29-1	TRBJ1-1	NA	SAREITREAF
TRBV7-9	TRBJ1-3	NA	ASSPTGLSSGNTIY
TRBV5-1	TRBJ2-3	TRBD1	ASSQAGTGEDTQY
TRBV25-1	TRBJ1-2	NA	AAGTFGGYT
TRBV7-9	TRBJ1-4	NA	ASSLVHFQGRTNEKLF
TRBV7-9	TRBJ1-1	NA	ASSLAGTTEAF